This T cell receptor beta chain came from a study of blood T cell repertoires in COVID-19. Study summary: Material from acute and convalescent COVID-19 was sourced from the United States, Italy and Spain. Nucleic acid was either cDNA or gDNA, and it came from T cells, B-cell-depleted T cells, or PBMCs.

Exposed volunteers were people who met a COVID-19 case within 2 weeks before study entry. Original processing notes: Amplification from reference gene primers served as the basis for estimated nucleated cell counts. Assay used: immunoSEQ multiplex PCR; TCRdb lists only in-frame clones, some missing. V, J and clone size reflect that table, while D and trimming were determined from the DNA. The sample gives about 250,000 clones, about 83% of which show up once; 3.6% is in the top ten. Germline loops: CDR1 SGHRS, CDR2 YFSETQ. Losses at the gene ends were 5 bases for V and 4 bases for J; bases not matched to a gene: 15. This CDR3 is built from 16 residues.

The sequenced sample consisted of PBMCs or T cells enriched from blood (not recorded which). The chain links TRBV5-1 to TRBJ2-7; 7 bases fit TRBD1. The TCR was taken from a woman between 35 and 50 years old who had been exposed to COVID-19. CDR3 sequence: CASSSGFGPRGYEQYF. Here the CDR3 DNA reads TGCGCCAGCAGTTCAGGCTTCGGCCCCAGGGGGTACGAGCAGTACTTC.